This T cell receptor beta chain was profiled in a study of control samples from healthy donors and cancer patients. Libraries were prepared by immunoSEQ multiplex PCR; TCRdb keeps only in-frame clonotypes and omits some of them. The sample yields some 130,000 clones, just under 95% seen once. Between the trimmed V and J ends, which lost 4 bases and 5 bases, there was a span of 11 bases. Germline CDR1 SQVTM, CDR2 ANQGSEA. The CDR3 loop spans 12 amino acids. Sequencing used blood. The chain couples TRBV29-1 to TRBJ2-5; perhaps TRBD1 as D (5 bases). This TCR derives from a young man in good health. CDR3 sequence (DNA): TGCAGCGTTGCCAGGGCGTACGAGACCCAGTACTTC. Protein: CSVARAYETQYF.